This TCR beta chain derives from a study of beta chain features in type 1 diabetes. As every portion of the isolated RNA was reverse transcribed, the sequencing read expressed TCRB transcripts. Profiling relied on immunoSEQ multiplex PCR, and the TCRdb table lists in-frame clones only, not all of them. Of approximately 160,000 clones listed, less than 9.5% are singletons. CDR3 length equals 18 residues. V lost 5 bases, J lost 7 bases, and 29 bases lay in between. The germline gives CDR1 SEHNR, CDR2 FQNEAQ (reference sequence). The chain links TRBV7-9 to TRBJ1-2; D remains ambiguous. The source of this sequence is a woman aged 18-30 years in good health. The sequencing sample was made of central memory CD4+ T cells from blood. The CDR3, as DNA: TGTGCCAGCAGCCCCCTGGCCCTGGGGTGGATCTGGGAGTCTGGCTACACCTTC. Protein product: CASSPLALGWIWESGYTF.